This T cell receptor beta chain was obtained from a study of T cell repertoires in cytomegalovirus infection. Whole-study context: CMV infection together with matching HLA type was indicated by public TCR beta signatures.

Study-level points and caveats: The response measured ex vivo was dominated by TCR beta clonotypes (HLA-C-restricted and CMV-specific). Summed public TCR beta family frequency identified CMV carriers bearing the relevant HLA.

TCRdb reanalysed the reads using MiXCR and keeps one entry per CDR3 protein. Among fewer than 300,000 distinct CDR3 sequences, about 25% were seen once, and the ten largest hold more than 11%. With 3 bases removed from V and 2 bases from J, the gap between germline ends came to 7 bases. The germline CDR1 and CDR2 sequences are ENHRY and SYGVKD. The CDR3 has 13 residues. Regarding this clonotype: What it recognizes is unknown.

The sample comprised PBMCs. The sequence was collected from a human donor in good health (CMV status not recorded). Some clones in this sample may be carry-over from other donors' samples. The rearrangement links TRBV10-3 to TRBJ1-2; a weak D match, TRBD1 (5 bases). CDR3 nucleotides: TGTGCCATCAGTGATGCAGGGAACTATGGCTACACCTTC. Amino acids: CAISDAGNYGYTF.